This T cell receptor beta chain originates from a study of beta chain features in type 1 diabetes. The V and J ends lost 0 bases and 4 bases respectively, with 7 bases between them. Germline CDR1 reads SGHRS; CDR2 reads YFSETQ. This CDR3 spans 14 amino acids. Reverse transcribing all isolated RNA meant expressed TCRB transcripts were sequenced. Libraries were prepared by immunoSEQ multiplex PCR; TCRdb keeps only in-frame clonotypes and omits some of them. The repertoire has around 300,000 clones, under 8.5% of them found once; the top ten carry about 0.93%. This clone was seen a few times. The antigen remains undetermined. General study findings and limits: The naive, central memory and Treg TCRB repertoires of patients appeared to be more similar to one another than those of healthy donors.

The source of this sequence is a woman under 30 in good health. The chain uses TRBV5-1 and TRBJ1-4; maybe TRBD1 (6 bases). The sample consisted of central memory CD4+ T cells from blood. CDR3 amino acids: CASSLEGVNEKLFF. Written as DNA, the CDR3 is TGCGCCAGCAGCTTGGAGGGGGTTAATGAAAAACTGTTTTTT.